These 6 T cell receptor beta chains were all obtained from the same sample, sequenced in a study of read filtering for tumor transcriptome and immune sequencing. From 300 to 400 ng of RNA, a library with molecular barcoded alpha/delta and beta/gamma adaptors was made. MiXCR was run by TCRdb on the reads, yielding one entry per CDR3 protein. This table has around 30,000 distinct CDR3 sequences, less than 20% appearing once. The specimen sequenced was a population of CD138-negative cells sorted from bone marrow. The source of these receptors is a donor at least 40 years old with multiple myeloma.

This clonotype was detected only a few times. A read error may be the cause here, since a much bigger clone is one base away. The V call is TRBV5-1, the J call TRBJ2-3; D is perhaps TRBD2 (6 bases). Deletions cut 0 bases from V and 5 bases from J, with 13 bases between. Germline V CDR1 and CDR2: SGHRS, YFSETQ. This CDR3 comprises 15 residues. This CDR3 is CASSLEVLAGDTQYF. The CDR3 nucleotides are TGCGCCAGCAGCTTGGAGGTACTAGCTGGAGATACGCAGTATTTT.

This clonotype was detected many times. This rearrangement joins TRBV20-1 to TRBJ2-1; the match to TRBD2 covers 12 bases. The length of the CDR3 is 17 residues. CDR1 and CDR2 from the germline V gene are DFQATT and SNEGSKA (reference sequence). After removal of 5 bases from V and 0 bases from J, the junction contained 8 bases not matched to a gene. The CDR3 loop is CSAPPTSGGSSYNEQFF. The CDR3 DNA is TGCAGTGCTCCACCAACTAGCGGGGGGAGCTCCTACAATGAGCAGTTCTTC.

The table lists this clonotype with many counts. The chain couples TRBV20-1 to TRBJ2-7, with TRBD1 matching over 9 bases. CDR1 DFQATT and CDR2 SNEGSKA come from the germline V gene (reference sequence). This CDR3 contains 15 residues. The V segment lost 0 bases and the J segment 3 bases; nucleotides outside the gene matches: 6. The DNA for the CDR3 is TGCAGTGCTAGAGATCAAGGGACAGGGAACTACGAGCAGTACTTC. This codes for CSARDQGTGNYEQYF.

Note on this clonotype: At one of its ends the junction is not consistent with the germline gene, which may arise from a read error. This chain joins TRBV28 and TRBJ2-4, with D possibly being TRBD1 or TRBD2 (5 bases each). Germline CDR1 MDHEN, CDR2 SYDVKM. There are 16 residues in the CDR3. This CDR3 is CASSSRRLRGLDIQYF. CDR3 in DNA: TGTGCCAGTAGTTCCCGAAGGCTCCGGGGCCTAGACATTCAGTACTTC.

Ten or more counts support this clonotype. The rearrangement uses TRBV12-3 or TRBV12-4 and TRBJ1-1; the D is unclear. This CDR3 is built from 11 residues. V was cut by 6 bases and J by 3 bases, with 5 bases left in between. CDR3 amino acids: CASSQDTEAFF. DNA of the CDR3: TGTGCCAGCAGCCAGGACACTGAAGCTTTCTTT.

The table lists this clonotype with many counts. The chain uses TRBV7-2 and TRBJ1-1, with TRBD1 matching 12 bases. With V trimmed by 5 bases and J by 6 bases, 4 bases remained unmatched. Germline V lookup: CDR1 SGHTA, CDR2 FQGNSA. This CDR3 is 14 amino acids long. CDR3 DNA: TGTGCCAGCAGCCGGGGACAGGGGGCTCCTGAAGCTTTCTTT. Amino acids: CASSRGQGAPEAFF.